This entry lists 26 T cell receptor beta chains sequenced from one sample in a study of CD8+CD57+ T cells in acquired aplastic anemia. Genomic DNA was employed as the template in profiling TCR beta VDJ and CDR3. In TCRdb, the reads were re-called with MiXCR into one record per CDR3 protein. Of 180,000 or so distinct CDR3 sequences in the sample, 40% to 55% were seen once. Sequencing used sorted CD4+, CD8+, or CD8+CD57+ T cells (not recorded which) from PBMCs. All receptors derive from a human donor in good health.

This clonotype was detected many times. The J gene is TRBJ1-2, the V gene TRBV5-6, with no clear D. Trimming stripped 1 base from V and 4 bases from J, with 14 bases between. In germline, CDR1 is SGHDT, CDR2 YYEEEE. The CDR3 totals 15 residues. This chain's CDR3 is CASSLISVPGYGYTF. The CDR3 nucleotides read TGTGCCAGCAGCTTGATTTCGGTACCAGGCTATGGCTACACCTTC. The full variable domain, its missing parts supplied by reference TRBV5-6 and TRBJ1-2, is DAGVTQSPTHLIKTRGQQVTLRCSPKSGHDTVSWYQQALGQGPQFIFQYYEEEERQRGNFPDRFSGHQFPNYSSELNVNALLLGDSALYLCASSLISVPGYGYTFGSGTRLTVV.

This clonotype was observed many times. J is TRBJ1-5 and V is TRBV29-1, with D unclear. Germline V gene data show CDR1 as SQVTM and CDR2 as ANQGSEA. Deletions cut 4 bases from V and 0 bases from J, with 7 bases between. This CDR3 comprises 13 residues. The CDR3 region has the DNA TGCAGCGTTGGGACCGATAGCAATCAGCCCCAGCATTTT. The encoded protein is CSVGTDSNQPQHF.

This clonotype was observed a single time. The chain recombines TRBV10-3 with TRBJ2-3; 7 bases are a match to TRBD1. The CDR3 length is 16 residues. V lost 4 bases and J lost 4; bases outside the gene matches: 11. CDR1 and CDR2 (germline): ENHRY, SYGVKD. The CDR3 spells CAISGWTGQEADTQYF. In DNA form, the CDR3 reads TGTGCCATCAGTGGATGGACAGGCCAAGAGGCAGATACGCAGTATTTT.

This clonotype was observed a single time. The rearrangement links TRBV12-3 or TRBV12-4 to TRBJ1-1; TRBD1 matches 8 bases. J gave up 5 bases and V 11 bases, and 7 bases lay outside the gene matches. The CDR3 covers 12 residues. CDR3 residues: CARRTGRTEAFF. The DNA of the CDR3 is TGTGCCCGACGGACAGGGCGGACTGAAGCTTTCTTT.

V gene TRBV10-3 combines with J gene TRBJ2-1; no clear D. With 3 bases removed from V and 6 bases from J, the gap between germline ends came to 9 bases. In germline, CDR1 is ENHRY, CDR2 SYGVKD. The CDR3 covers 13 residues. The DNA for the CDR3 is TGTGCCATCAGTGACTTAGGGTCCAATGAGCAGTTCTTC. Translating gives CAISDLGSNEQFF.

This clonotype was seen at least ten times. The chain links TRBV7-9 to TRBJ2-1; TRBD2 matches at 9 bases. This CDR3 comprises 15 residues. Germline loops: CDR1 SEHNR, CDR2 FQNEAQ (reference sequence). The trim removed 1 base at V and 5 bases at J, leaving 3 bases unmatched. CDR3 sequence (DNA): TGTGCCAGCAGCTTAGTGGGACTAGCCAACAATGAGCAGTTCTTC. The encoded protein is CASSLVGLANNEQFF.

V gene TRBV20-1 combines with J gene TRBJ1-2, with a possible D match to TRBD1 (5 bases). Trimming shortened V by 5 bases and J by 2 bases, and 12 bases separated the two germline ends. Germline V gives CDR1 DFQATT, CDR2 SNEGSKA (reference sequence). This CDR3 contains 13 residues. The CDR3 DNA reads TGCAGTGCTTGGGGGTCAGGGAACTATGGCTACACCTTC. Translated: CSAWGSGNYGYTF.

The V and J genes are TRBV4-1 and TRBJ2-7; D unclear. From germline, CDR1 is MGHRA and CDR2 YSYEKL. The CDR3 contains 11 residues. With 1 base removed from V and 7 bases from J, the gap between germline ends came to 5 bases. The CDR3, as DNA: TGCGCCAGCAGCCAAGTGGGGGAGCAGTACTTC. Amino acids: CASSQVGEQYF.

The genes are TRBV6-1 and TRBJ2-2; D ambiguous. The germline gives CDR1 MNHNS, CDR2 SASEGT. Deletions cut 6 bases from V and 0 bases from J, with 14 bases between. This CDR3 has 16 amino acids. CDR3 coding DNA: TGTGCCAGCAGCCCGACTGCCTCTACGAACACCGGGGAGCTGTTTTTT. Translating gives CASSPTASTNTGELFF.

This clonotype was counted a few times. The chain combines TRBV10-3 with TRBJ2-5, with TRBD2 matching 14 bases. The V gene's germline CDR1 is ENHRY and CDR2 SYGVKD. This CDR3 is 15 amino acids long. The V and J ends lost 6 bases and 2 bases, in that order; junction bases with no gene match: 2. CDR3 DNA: TGTGCCATCAGGTGGACTAGCGGGGGGCAAGAGACCCAGTACTTC. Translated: CAIRWTSGGQETQYF.

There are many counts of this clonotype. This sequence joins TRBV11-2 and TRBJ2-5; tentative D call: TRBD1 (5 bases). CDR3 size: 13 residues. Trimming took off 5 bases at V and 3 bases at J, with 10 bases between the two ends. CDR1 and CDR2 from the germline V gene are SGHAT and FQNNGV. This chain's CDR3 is CASSVTDKETQYF. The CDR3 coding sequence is TGTGCCAGCAGCGTGACAGATAAAGAGACCCAGTACTTC. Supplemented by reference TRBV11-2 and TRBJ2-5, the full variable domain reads EAGVAQSPRYKIIEKRQSVAFWCNPISGHATLYWYQQILGQGPKLLIQFQNNGVVDDSQLPKDRFSAERLKGVDSTLKIQPAKLEDSAVYLCASSVTDKETQYFGPGTRLLVL.

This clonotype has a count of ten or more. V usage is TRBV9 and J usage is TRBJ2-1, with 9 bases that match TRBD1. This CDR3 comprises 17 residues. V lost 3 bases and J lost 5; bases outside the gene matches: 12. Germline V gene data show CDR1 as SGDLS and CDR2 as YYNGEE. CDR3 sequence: CASSAPATGGLDNEQFF. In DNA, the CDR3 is TGTGCCAGCAGCGCCCCCGCCACAGGGGGCCTCGACAATGAGCAGTTCTTC.

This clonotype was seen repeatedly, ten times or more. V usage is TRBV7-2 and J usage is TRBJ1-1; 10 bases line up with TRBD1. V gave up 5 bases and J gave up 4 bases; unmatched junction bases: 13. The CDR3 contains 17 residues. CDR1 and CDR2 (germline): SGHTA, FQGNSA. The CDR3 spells CASSPQYIRDRGTEAFF. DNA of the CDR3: TGTGCCAGCAGCCCTCAATACATCCGGGACAGGGGCACTGAAGCTTTCTTT.

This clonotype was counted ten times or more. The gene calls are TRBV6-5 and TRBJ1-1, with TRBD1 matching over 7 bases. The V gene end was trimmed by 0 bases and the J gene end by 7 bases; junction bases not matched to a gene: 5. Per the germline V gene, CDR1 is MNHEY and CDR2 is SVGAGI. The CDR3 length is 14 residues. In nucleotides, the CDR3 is TGTGCCAGCAGTTACTCTGCAGGGGGAGGTGAAGCTTTCTTT. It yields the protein CASSYSAGGGEAFF.

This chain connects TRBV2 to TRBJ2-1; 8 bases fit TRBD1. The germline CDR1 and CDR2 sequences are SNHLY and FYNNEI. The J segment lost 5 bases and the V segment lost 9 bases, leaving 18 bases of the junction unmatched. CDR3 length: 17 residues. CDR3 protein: CASSTQQGGYPHNEQFF. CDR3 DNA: TGTGCCAGTAGTACACAACAGGGGGGATACCCGCACAATGAGCAGTTCTTC.

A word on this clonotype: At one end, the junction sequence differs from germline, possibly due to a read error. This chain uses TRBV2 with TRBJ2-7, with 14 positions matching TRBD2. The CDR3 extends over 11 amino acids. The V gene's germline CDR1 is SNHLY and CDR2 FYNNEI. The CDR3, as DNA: TGTGCCAGCCGACTAGCGGGAGGGCCTGACTTC. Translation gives CASRLAGGPDF.

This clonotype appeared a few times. The DNA for the CDR3 is TGTGCCAGTTCTAACCCGGGGAGCCCGCGCTATGGCTACACCTTC. Protein product: CASSNPGSPRYGYTF. The chain carries TRBV25-1 and TRBJ1-2; D not resolved. V gave up 9 bases and J gave up 4 bases, with 21 bases separating them. Germline assignment: CDR1 MGHDK and CDR2 SYGVNS. The CDR3 extends over 15 amino acids.

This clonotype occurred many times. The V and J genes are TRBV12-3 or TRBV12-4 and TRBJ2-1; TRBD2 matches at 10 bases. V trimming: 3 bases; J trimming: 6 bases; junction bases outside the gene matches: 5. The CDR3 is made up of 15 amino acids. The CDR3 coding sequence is TGTGCCAGCAGTTTTGGGCTAGCGGGAGCCAATGAGCAGTTCTTC. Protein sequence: CASSFGLAGANEQFF.

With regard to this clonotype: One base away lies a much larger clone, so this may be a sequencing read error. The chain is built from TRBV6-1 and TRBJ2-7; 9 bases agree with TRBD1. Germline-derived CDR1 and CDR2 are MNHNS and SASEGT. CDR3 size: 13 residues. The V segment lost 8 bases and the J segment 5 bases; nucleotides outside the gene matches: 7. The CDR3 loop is CASGTGMSHEQYF. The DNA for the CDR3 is TGTGCCAGCGGGACAGGGATGTCCCACGAGCAGTACTTC.

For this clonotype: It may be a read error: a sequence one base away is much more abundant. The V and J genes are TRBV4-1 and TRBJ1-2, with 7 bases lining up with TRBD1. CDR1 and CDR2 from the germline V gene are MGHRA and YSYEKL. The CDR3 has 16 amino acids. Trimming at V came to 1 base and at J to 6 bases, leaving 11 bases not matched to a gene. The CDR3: CASSQGAQGQFHGYTF. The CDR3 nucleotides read TGCGCCAGCAGCCAAGGAGCACAGGGGCAATTCCATGGCTACACCTTC.

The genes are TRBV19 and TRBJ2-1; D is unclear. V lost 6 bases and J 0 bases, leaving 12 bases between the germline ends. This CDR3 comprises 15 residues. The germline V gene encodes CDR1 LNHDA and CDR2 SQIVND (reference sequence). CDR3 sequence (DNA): TGTGCCAGTAGAAAGATGGCGAGCTCCTACAATGAGCAGTTCTTC. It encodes CASRKMASSYNEQFF.

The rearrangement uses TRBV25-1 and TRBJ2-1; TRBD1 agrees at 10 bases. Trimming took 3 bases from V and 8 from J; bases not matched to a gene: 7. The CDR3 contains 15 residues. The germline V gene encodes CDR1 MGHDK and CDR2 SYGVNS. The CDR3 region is CASSDPRTGGYEQFF. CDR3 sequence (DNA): TGTGCCAGCAGTGACCCCCGGACAGGGGGATATGAGCAGTTCTTC.

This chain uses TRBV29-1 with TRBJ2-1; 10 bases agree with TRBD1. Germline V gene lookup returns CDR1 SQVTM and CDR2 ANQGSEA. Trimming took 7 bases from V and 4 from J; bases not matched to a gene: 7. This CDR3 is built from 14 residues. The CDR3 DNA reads TGCAGCGCCCTCCGGGACAGGGGTTACAATGAGCAGTTCTTC. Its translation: CSALRDRGYNEQFF.

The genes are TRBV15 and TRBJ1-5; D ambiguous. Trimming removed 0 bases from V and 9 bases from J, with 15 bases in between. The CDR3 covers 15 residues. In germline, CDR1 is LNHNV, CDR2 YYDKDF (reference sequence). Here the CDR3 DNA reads TGTGCCACCAGCAGAGATCTGATGGTCCCGGGGCCCCAGCATTTT. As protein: CATSRDLMVPGPQHF. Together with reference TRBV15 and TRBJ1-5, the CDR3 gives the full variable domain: DAMVIQNPRYQVTQFGKPVTLSCSQTLNHNVMYWYQQKSSQAPKLLFHYYDKDFNNEADTPDNFQSRRPNTSFCFLDIRSPGLGDTAMYLCATSRDLMVPGPQHFGDGTRLSIL.

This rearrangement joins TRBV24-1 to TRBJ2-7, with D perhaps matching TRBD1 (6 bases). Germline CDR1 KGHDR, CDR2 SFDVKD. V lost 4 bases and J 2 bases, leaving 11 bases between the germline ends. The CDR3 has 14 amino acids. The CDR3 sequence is CATSDPGQTYEQYF. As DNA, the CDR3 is TGTGCCACCAGTGACCCCGGACAGACCTACGAGCAGTACTTC.

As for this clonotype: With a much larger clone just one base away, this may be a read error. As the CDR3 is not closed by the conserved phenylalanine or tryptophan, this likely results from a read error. The chain's CDR3 is CASSPRANYGYTL. CDR3 in DNA: TGTGCCAGCAGCCCAAGAGCTAACTATGGCTACACCCTC. This sequence joins TRBV11-2 and TRBJ1-2; no reliable D call. The CDR3 has 13 residues. CDR1 and CDR2 from the germline V gene are SGHAT and FQNNGV. Trimming left V 5 bases short and J 0 bases short, with 7 bases between.